This T cell receptor (beta chain) derives from a study of patients and donors after allogeneic stem cell transplantation. Ten or more counts support this clonotype. This CDR3 spans 11 amino acids. V gave up 10 bases and J gave up 8 bases, with 14 bases separating them. From the RT-PCR reads, TCRdb called clonotypes with MiXCR, one entry per CDR3 protein. The sample yields approximately 31,000 distinct CDR3 sequences, around 40% seen once. This receptor was obtained from a human donor who was either an allogeneic HSCT recipient or a stem cell or donor lymphocyte infusion donor (not recorded which). It is not recorded whose cells these are; they may come from a transplant donor. The specimen sequenced was blood, either unsorted or a sorted T cell fraction (not recorded which). The V gene is TRBV12-3 or TRBV12-4, the J gene TRBJ1-2; no firm D call. Here the CDR3 DNA reads TGTGCCACTCAAGGACCGACGGGCTACACCTTC. Protein product: CATQGPTGYTF.